Each of the 5 T cell receptor beta chains below was sequenced from the same sample in a study of shared clonotypes between healthy human individuals. TCRdb's copy holds only in-frame clones and misses some; the assay was immunoSEQ multiplex PCR. There are some 2 million clones in the sample; approximately 95% occur only once, and 0.1% to 0.15% lies in the top ten. Sequencing was carried out using naive CD4+ T cells sorted from blood. Indicated subset: CD45RA+ positively selected. These receptors all come from a man between 18 and 35 years old in good health.

The chain has TRBV7-3 and TRBJ2-7; 12 bases are a match to TRBD2. J was trimmed by 4 bases and V by 0 bases; bases with no gene match: 1. This CDR3 has 15 residues. The germline V gene encodes CDR1 SGHTA and CDR2 FQGTGA. CDR3 sequence (DNA): TGTGCCAGCAGCTTAACCGGGACTAGCGGGTACGAGCAGTACTTC. This codes for CASSLTGTSGYEQYF.

The chain is built from TRBV6-1 and TRBJ2-1; D call uncertain. Looked up from germline, CDR1 is MNHNS and CDR2 is SASEGT. This CDR3 is built from 11 residues. V lost 7 bases and J 6 bases, leaving 7 bases between the germline ends. This chain's CDR3 is CASKRSNEQFF. In nucleotides, the CDR3 is TGTGCCAGCAAACGGTCCAATGAGCAGTTCTTC.

This clone appeared once. This rearrangement joins TRBV6-6 to TRBJ1-4; possibly TRBD1 for D (6 bases). With 6 bases removed from V and 5 bases from J, the gap between germline ends came to 13 bases. Germline CDR1 is MNHNY and CDR2 is SVGAGI (reference sequence). The CDR3 runs 14 residues. CDR3 nucleotides: TGTGCCAGCAGGACCGACAGGCCAAATGAAAAACTGTTTTTT. Translating it yields CASRTDRPNEKLFF.

J is TRBJ2-4 and V is TRBV25-1; D is undetermined. The CDR3 length is 13 residues. CDR1 and CDR2 (germline): MGHDK, SYGVNS. The V end lost 2 bases, the J end lost 3 bases, and 5 bases lay between the germline ends. CDR3 DNA sequence: TGTGCCAGCAGTGAAATGGGCAAAAACATTCAGTACTTC. Protein: CASSEMGKNIQYF.

This sequence joins TRBV7-9 and TRBJ2-7; 10 positions agree with TRBD2. Looked up from germline, CDR1 is SEHNR and CDR2 is FQNEAQ (reference sequence). The J segment lost 6 bases and the V segment lost 1 base, leaving 6 bases of the junction unmatched. The CDR3 sequence is 15 residues long. For the CDR3, the DNA is TGTGCCAGCAGCTTAGAAGCGGGAGGGCCAAGCGAGCAGTACTTC. Amino acids: CASSLEAGGPSEQYF.